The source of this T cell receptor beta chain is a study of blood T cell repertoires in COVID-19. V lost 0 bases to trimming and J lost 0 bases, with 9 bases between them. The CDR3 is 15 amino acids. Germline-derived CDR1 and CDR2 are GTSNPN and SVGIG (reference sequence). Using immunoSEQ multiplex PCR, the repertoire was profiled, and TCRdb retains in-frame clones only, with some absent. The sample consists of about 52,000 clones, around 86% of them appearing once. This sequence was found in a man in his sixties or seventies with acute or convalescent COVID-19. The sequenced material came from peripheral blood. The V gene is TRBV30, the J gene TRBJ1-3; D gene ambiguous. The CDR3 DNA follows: TGTGCCTGGAGTGTACACAACCTCTCTGGAAACACCATATATTTT. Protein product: CAWSVHNLSGNTIYF. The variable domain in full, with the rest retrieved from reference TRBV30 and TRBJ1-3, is SQTIHQWPATLVQPVGSPLSLECTVEGTSNPNLYWYRQAAGRGLQLLFYSVGIGQISSEVPQNLSASRPQDRQFILSSKKLLLSDSGFYLCAWSVHNLSGNTIYFGEGSWLTVV.